One sample yielded the 29 T cell receptor beta chains listed below, sequenced in a study of radiation and T cells in renal cell carcinoma. The sample's time point: blood 2 weeks post-SBRT. Treatment here: 15 Gy SBRT to primary tumor, nephrectomy 4 weeks later. Measured with immunoSEQ multiplex PCR; TCRdb has only the in-frame clones, and not every one. The profile shows about 130,000 clones, about 81% of them singletons. The specimen was blood, collected from a patient whose treatment included radiotherapy and nephrectomy. The receptors stem from a woman aged 60-75 years with renal cell carcinoma.

The chain is built from TRBV18 and TRBJ1-1, with TRBD1 matching 8 bases. The CDR3 runs to 14 residues. The junction had 8 bases not matched to a gene; V was cut back by 5 bases and J by 6 bases. Germline values: CDR1 KGHSH, CDR2 LQKENI. The CDR3, as DNA: TGTGCCAGCTCAACGGGACAGGCAGGTGCTGAAGCTTTCTTT. This translates into CASSTGQAGAEAFF. The whole variable domain, remainder taken from reference TRBV18 and TRBJ1-1, is NAGVMQNPRHLVRRRGQEARLRCSPMKGHSHVYWYRQLPEEGLKFMVYLQKENIIDESGMPKERFSAEFPKEGPSILRIQQVVRGDSAAYFCASSTGQAGAEAFFGQGTRLTVV.

The V call is TRBV6-6, the J call TRBJ1-2, with D perhaps matching TRBD1 (5 bases). The germline V gene has CDR1 MNHNY and CDR2 SVGAGI (reference sequence). This CDR3 has 14 amino acids. V gave up 0 bases and J gave up 8 bases, with 13 bases separating them. This chain's CDR3 is CASSYSTGRGGYTF. DNA for the CDR3: TGTGCCAGCAGTTACTCGACGGGAAGGGGCGGCTACACCTTC.

The DNA of the CDR3 is TGTGCCAGCACCAATAGCGGGAGAGGAGAGACCCAGTACTTC. Protein product: CASTNSGRGETQYF. The chain has TRBV9 and TRBJ2-5, with 9 bases that match TRBD2. Germline trimming cut 6 bases from V and 4 bases from J; bases unmatched to any gene: 7. The CDR3 contains 14 residues. Germline assignment: CDR1 SGDLS and CDR2 YYNGEE. The full variable domain, completed using reference TRBV9 and TRBJ2-5, is DSGVTQTPKHLITATGQRVTLRCSPRSGDLSVYWYQQSLDQGLQFLIQYYNGEERAKGNILERFSAQQFPDLHSELNLSSLELGDSALYFCASTNSGRGETQYFGPGTRLLVL.

This rearrangement joins TRBV7-2 to TRBJ2-1; D gene uncertain. Deletions cut 5 bases from V and 6 bases from J, with 8 bases between. This CDR3 spans 12 amino acids. Germline V gene data show CDR1 as SGHTA and CDR2 as FQGNSA. The CDR3 here is CASSKMANEQFF. CDR3 nucleotides: TGTGCCAGCAGCAAGATGGCCAATGAGCAGTTCTTC.

The chain combines TRBV5-1 with TRBJ1-1, with 8 nucleotides matching TRBD1. The CDR3 length is 14 residues. Germline CDR1 SGHRS, CDR2 YFSETQ. The J segment lost 8 bases and the V segment lost 4 bases, leaving 10 bases of the junction unmatched. CDR3 nucleotide sequence: TGCGCCAGCAGCCGACTTGACAGGGGCGGAGAAGCTTTCTTT. This translates into CASSRLDRGGEAFF.

The chain links TRBV19 to TRBJ1-1; D gene uncertain. V lost 5 bases and J lost 0, with 13 bases in between. Germline-derived CDR1 and CDR2 are LNHDA and SQIVND (reference sequence). This CDR3 comprises 15 residues. For the CDR3, the DNA is TGTGCCAGTAGTCGTTCCCCCGGCTTGAACACTGAAGCTTTCTTT. Protein product: CASSRSPGLNTEAFF.

The chain employs TRBV30 and TRBJ1-1; the D is unclear. This CDR3 has 14 residues. V gave up 2 bases and J gave up 0 bases, with 10 bases separating them. In germline, CDR1 is GTSNPN, CDR2 SVGIG (reference sequence). The CDR3 bases are TGTGCCTGGAGTAGTTGGGTATTGAACACTGAAGCTTTCTTT. It encodes CAWSSWVLNTEAFF.

V and J are TRBV5-6 and TRBJ2-7, with D possibly being TRBD2 (5 bases). Looked up from germline, CDR1 is SGHDT and CDR2 is YYEEEE. The CDR3 loop spans 14 amino acids. V was cut by 4 bases and J by 5 bases, with 16 bases left in between. In nucleotides, the CDR3 is TGTGCCAGCAGCGCCCCGGGGATGGGCCACGAGCAGTACTTC. It codes for CASSAPGMGHEQYF.

The chain joins TRBV6-5 to TRBJ1-3; D gene ambiguous. Trimming removed 0 bases from V and 1 base from J, with 10 bases in between. CDR3 length: 16 amino acids. Germline lookup yields CDR1 MNHEY and CDR2 SVGAGI. CDR3 coding DNA: TGTGCCAGCAGTTACTCGAGTCCGGGGTCTGGAAACACCATATATTTT. It translates to CASSYSSPGSGNTIYF.

The J gene is TRBJ1-1, the V gene TRBV7-2; 7 bases agree with TRBD1. Germline V lookup: CDR1 SGHTA, CDR2 FQGNSA. CDR3 size: 17 residues. After removal of 1 base from V and 4 bases from J, the junction contained 12 bases not matched to a gene. The CDR3 nucleotides read TGTGCCAGCAGCTTAGAAAGATGGGGCAGGGGGAGCACTGAAGCTTTCTTT. Translating it yields CASSLERWGRGSTEAFF.

J is TRBJ2-6 and V is TRBV28; D gene unclear. CDR1 and CDR2 (germline): MDHEN, SYDVKM. This CDR3 is built from 14 residues. V gave up 4 bases and J gave up 1 base, with 5 bases separating them. CDR3 nucleotide sequence: TGTGCCAGCAGTTCAACGTCTGGGGCCAACGTCCTGACTTTC. Translated: CASSSTSGANVLTF.

This clone was seen a few times. CDR3 DNA: TGCGCCAGCAGCTTGGTCACAGAAGTCGACGAGCAGTACTTC. This translates into CASSLVTEVDEQYF. The chain is built from TRBV5-1 and TRBJ2-7; D ambiguous. Trimming took 0 bases from V and 5 from J, leaving 12 bases between them. CDR1 SGHRS and CDR2 YFSETQ come from the germline V gene. The CDR3 contains 14 residues. Looking up the rest from reference TRBV5-1 and TRBJ2-7 gives the full variable domain: KAGVTQTPRYLIKTRGQQVTLSCSPISGHRSVSWYQQTPGQGLQFLFEYFSETQRNKGNFPGRFSGRQFSNSRSEMNVSTLELGDSALYLCASSLVTEVDEQYFGPGTRLTVT.

The chain links TRBV9 to TRBJ1-3; tentatively, D is TRBD1 (5 bases). Trimming removed 2 bases from V and 2 bases from J, with 11 bases in between. CDR1 SGDLS and CDR2 YYNGEE come from the germline V gene. The CDR3 sequence is 15 residues long. CDR3 protein: CASSVSRDPGNTIYF. CDR3 sequence (DNA): TGTGCCAGCAGCGTGAGCAGGGACCCTGGAAACACCATATATTTT.

A few counts support this clone. V is TRBV5-1 and J is TRBJ2-2; tentative D call: TRBD1 (6 bases). This CDR3 has 16 amino acids. Germline-derived CDR1 and CDR2 are SGHRS and YFSETQ. Trimming removed 4 bases from V and 3 bases from J, with 16 bases in between. The CDR3 DNA is TGCGCCAGCAGCCTATGGGGGCCAGTGGACACCGGGGAGCTGTTTTTT. It specifies CASSLWGPVDTGELFF.

The chain recombines TRBV5-1 with TRBJ1-1; D remains ambiguous. Trimming left V 4 bases short and J 1 base short, with 14 bases between. Germline V gene lookup returns CDR1 SGHRS and CDR2 YFSETQ. The CDR3 extends over 15 amino acids. The CDR3 here is CASSARPEGNTEAFF. DNA for the CDR3: TGCGCCAGCAGCGCGCGGCCGGAGGGGAACACTGAAGCTTTCTTT.

The rearrangement links TRBV5-4 to TRBJ2-1, with D possibly being TRBD1 or TRBD2 (5 bases each). V was shortened by 1 base and J by 0 bases, with 17 bases between the two germline ends. Germline V gene sequence: CDR1 SGHNT, CDR2 YYREEE (reference sequence). CDR3 length: 18 residues. CDR3 bases: TGTGCCAGCAGCTTGCGCACCGGGGCGGTGAGCTCCTACAATGAGCAGTTCTTC. Translated: CASSLRTGAVSSYNEQFF.

This clone was recorded once. The chain links TRBV28 to TRBJ2-7; no firm D call. Germline CDR1 is MDHEN and CDR2 is SYDVKM. V was cut by 2 bases and J by 2 bases, with 13 bases left in between. The CDR3 consists of 15 residues. CDR3 DNA: TGTGCCAGCAGTTTAGGTGTGGGCCCCCCCTACGAGCAGTACTTC. It yields the protein CASSLGVGPPYEQYF.

V is TRBV6-1 and J is TRBJ2-1; either TRBD1 or TRBD2 may fit D (5 bases each). The V gene's germline CDR1 is MNHNS and CDR2 SASEGT. This CDR3 is built from 15 residues. The V gene lost 8 bases and the J gene lost 0 bases, with 14 bases spanning the gap. Here the CDR3 reads CASGADLSSYNEQFF. CDR3 coding DNA: TGTGCCAGCGGGGCGGACTTGAGCTCCTACAATGAGCAGTTCTTC.

This sequence joins TRBV29-1 and TRBJ2-1; 7 positions agree with TRBD1. CDR3 length equals 19 residues. From germline, CDR1 is SQVTM and CDR2 ANQGSEA. The V and J ends lost 0 bases and 6 bases, in that order; junction bases with no gene match: 20. CDR3 region: CSVEDPMRQGPPLANEQFF. The CDR3 coding sequence is TGCAGCGTTGAAGATCCTATGCGACAGGGACCGCCATTAGCCAATGAGCAGTTCTTC.

This clone came up a few times. The chain is built from TRBV9 and TRBJ2-5; 11 nucleotides agree with TRBD2. The germline gives CDR1 SGDLS, CDR2 YYNGEE. This CDR3 contains 15 residues. V dropped 1 base and J dropped 4; count of bases not matched to a gene: 3. The CDR3 reads CASSVTGTSGETQYF. CDR3 DNA: TGTGCCAGCAGCGTAACCGGGACTAGCGGAGAGACCCAGTACTTC.

This sequence joins TRBV10-3 and TRBJ2-1; D unclear. Germline V gives CDR1 ENHRY, CDR2 SYGVKD. Trimming left V 10 bases short and J 0 bases short, with 13 bases between. CDR3 length equals 14 residues. This chain's CDR3 is CATSLPSSYNEQFF. CDR3 sequence (DNA): TGTGCCACAAGTCTACCTAGCTCCTACAATGAGCAGTTCTTC.

The J gene is TRBJ2-7, the V gene TRBV7-9; a possible D gene is TRBD2 (6 bases). The germline V gene encodes CDR1 SEHNR and CDR2 FQNEAQ (reference sequence). Between the trimmed V and J ends, which lost 2 bases and 1 base, there was a span of 6 bases. This CDR3 spans 13 amino acids. Written as DNA, the CDR3 is TGTGCCAGCAGCTTACGGGGGTCCTACGAGCAGTACTTC. Its translation: CASSLRGSYEQYF.

The V and J genes are TRBV18 and TRBJ2-3, with TRBD2 identical over 9 bases. CDR3 length equals 14 residues. V dropped 3 bases and J dropped 6; count of bases not matched to a gene: 4. Germline V gives CDR1 KGHSH, CDR2 LQKENI. The CDR3 bases are TGTGCCAGCTCACCGGATGCGGGAGGGGATACGCAGTATTTT. This encodes CASSPDAGGDTQYF.

V usage is TRBV13 and J usage is TRBJ2-1; D is unresolved. This CDR3 has 16 amino acids. Germline lookup yields CDR1 PRHDT and CDR2 FYEKMQ (reference sequence). V shed 5 bases and J shed 8 bases, with 22 bases lying between them. DNA of the CDR3: TGTGCCAGCAGCCCACGAACGGGTGAAACGGTACATGAGCAGTTCTTC. Translating it yields CASSPRTGETVHEQFF. Full variable domain (rest looked up from reference TRBV13 and TRBJ2-1): AAGVIQSPRHLIKEKRETATLKCYPIPRHDTVYWYQQGPGQDPQFLISFYEKMQSDKGSIPDRFSAQQFSDYHSELNMSSLELGDSALYFCASSPRTGETVHEQFFGPGTRLTVL.

This rearrangement joins TRBV9 to TRBJ2-3; D is ambiguous. This CDR3 has 14 residues. V shed 3 bases and J shed 3 bases, with 11 bases lying between them. In germline, CDR1 is SGDLS, CDR2 YYNGEE. Here the CDR3 DNA reads TGTGCCAGCAGCGGCTCCCCAGGAACAGATACGCAGTATTTT. Its protein is CASSGSPGTDTQYF.

This clone appeared a single time. This chain connects TRBV7-8 to TRBJ2-3, with 11 bases identical to TRBD2. Trimming at V came to 5 bases and at J to 3 bases, leaving 13 bases not matched to a gene. Germline V gives CDR1 SGHVS, CDR2 FQNEAQ. The CDR3 runs 18 residues. CDR3 residues: CASSPSPGPSGRTDTQYF. The DNA of the CDR3 is TGTGCCAGCAGCCCCTCCCCAGGGCCTAGCGGGAGGACAGATACGCAGTATTTT.

The chain couples TRBV2 to TRBJ1-6; possibly TRBD1 for D (5 bases). The CDR3 loop spans 18 amino acids. Germline V lookup: CDR1 SNHLY, CDR2 FYNNEI. V was trimmed by 8 bases and J by 0 bases, leaving 20 bases between them. The CDR3 DNA is TGTGCCAGCCGGATGGACGGGGGGATCAGCTCCTATAATTCACCCCTCCACTTT. Translated: CASRMDGGISSYNSPLHF. Combining the CDR3 with reference TRBV2 and TRBJ1-6 gives the whole variable domain EPEVTQTPSHQVTQMGQEVILRCVPISNHLYFYWYRQILGQKVEFLVSFYNNEISEKSEIFDDQFSVERPDGSNFTLKIRSTKLEDSAMYFCASRMDGGISSYNSPLHFGNGTRLTVT.

The chain carries TRBV7-9 and TRBJ2-7; D gene ambiguous. The CDR3 has 12 amino acids. Trimming pared 1 base from V and 7 bases from J, leaving 8 bases between. Per the germline V gene, CDR1 is SEHNR and CDR2 is FQNEAQ (reference sequence). The CDR3 nucleotides read TGTGCCAGCAGCTTAGGACTGGGGGAGCAGTACTTC. Residues: CASSLGLGEQYF.

For the CDR3, the DNA is TGTGCCAGCAGTTTCAGGGGGCGGGATGAGGAAGCTTTCTTT. This codes for CASSFRGRDEEAFF. The gene calls are TRBV6-5 and TRBJ1-1; 8 nucleotides align to TRBD1. V was clipped by 4 bases and J by 8 bases; unmatched bases: 9. Per germline, CDR1 MNHEY and CDR2 SVGAGI. This CDR3 region has 14 residues.